The entry below describes one T cell receptor (beta chain). Its antigen is not identified. Template-switch reactions added UMIs with a 6-nucleotide sample barcode. Reprocessing the 5' RACE reads, TCRdb reports a single entry for every CDR3 protein and omits DNA. The sample table includes some 150,000 distinct CDR3 sequences. These data originate in a study of monozygotic twins with inflammatory bowel disease. Findings of the study overall: For IBD patients, clonotypes shared with others were fewer than for healthy twins, especially with disease activity. Patients with IBD had less TCRbeta diversity (inverse Simpson) than their healthy co-twins.

Donors each gave around 2.3 ml of blood. CDR1 KGHDR and CDR2 SFDVKD come from the germline V gene. CDR3 length equals 14 residues. The V gene is TRBV24-1, the J gene TRBJ2-3; TCRdb's assignment of TRBD2 cannot be checked, as there is no DNA. This sequence originates from a human donor with ulcerative colitis or Crohn's disease, or a healthy co-twin of an affected twin (not recorded which). What was sequenced was blood. CDR3 region: CATSGLREKDTQYF.